The source of this T cell receptor (beta chain) is a study of breast tumors, draining lymph nodes, adjacent tissues (dated by TCRdb to 2015 to 2016). About the study as a whole: Breast cancer patients provided tumor, adjacent nontumor tissue and axillary lymph nodes, and the study compared the TCR beta repertoires across these three sources. The study was designed to assess the relationships and possible T-cell exchange between tumor, surrounding tissue and draining lymph node repertoires in human breast cancer.

Broader findings and caveats from the paper: Tumor T-cell repertoires showed less diversity than lymph node repertoires and more diversity than nontumor tissue repertoires, and tumor T-cell repertoires showed preferential V and J gene usage. A scenario in which most tumor T cells derive from the lymph node and then expand within tumor tissue was judged to be consistent with the data. Tumor and nontumor tissue repertoires were significantly more similar in luminal-like than in basal-like breast cancer. The conclusion that tumor T cells originate in lymph nodes was presented as consistent with a hypothesis rather than as directly demonstrated.

The instrument given in TCRdb is Illumina HiSeq 2000. Multiplex PCR amplification was used to generate the TCR beta chain libraries. High-throughput sequencing was used to analyze the amplified TCR beta chain products. Starting from the raw public reads, TCRdb applied fastp trimming at Q25, assembled clones with MiXCR and retained in-frame beta chains. Rows are unified per CDR3 protein, each entry keeping the most common DNA and genes. In this sample the table shows some 230,000 distinct CDR3 sequences, less than 40% of which occur a single time. Over 3.5% of the sample goes to the ten largest clones. The axillary draining lymph nodes of breast cancer patients were the source of the lymph node samples. The V and J ends are trimmed by 7 bases and 5 bases, leaving 12 bases between them. From the cysteine up to the phenylalanine, the CDR3 has a length of 12 residues. Just CDR3 DNA is preserved here, 36 bases in frame from base 1. The germline V gene yields ENHRY for CDR1 and SYGVKD for CDR2.

Worth noting for this clonotype: No cognate antigen has been identified for it. Base qualities are missing; no much larger clone stands one base away.

The sequenced material came from axillary lymph node tissue. This TCR was sampled from a female donor with breast cancer. Some clones in this sample may be carry-over from other donors' samples. The chain links TRBV10-3 with TRBJ2-7; perhaps TRBD1 is the D gene, with 6 bases matching. CDR3 protein: CAIMGAENEQYF. In nucleotide form, the sequence is TGTGCCATCATGGGGGCGGAGAACGAGCAGTACTTC.